A single sample is the source of the 29 T cell receptor beta chains below, sequenced in a study of T cell responses to AZD1222 COVID-19 vaccine. The assay was immunoSEQ multiplex PCR, and TCRdb's table has in-frame clones only and misses some. The sample records under 150,000 clones, approximately 90% being singletons. Sequenced material: peripheral blood, taken 28 days after the second AZD1222 dose. The receptors shown here come from an adult who received the AZD1222 COVID-19 vaccine.

The rearrangement joins TRBV19 to TRBJ1-5; 7 bases map to TRBD1. The CDR3 consists of 14 residues. CDR1 and CDR2 (germline): LNHDA, SQIVND (reference sequence). Trimming cost V 8 bases and J 5 bases; bases outside gene matches: 9. This chain's CDR3 is CASRQGEGDQPQHF. The CDR3 DNA is TGTGCCAGTCGCCAGGGGGAAGGGGATCAGCCCCAGCATTTT.

This clone is a singleton in its sample. J is TRBJ1-1 and V is TRBV7-2, with D uncertain. This CDR3 has 12 amino acids. CDR1 is SGHTA and CDR2 is FQGNSA in the germline V gene. The V gene lost 5 bases and the J gene lost 4 bases, with 8 bases spanning the gap. The DNA for the CDR3 is TGTGCCAGCAGCAAGGTCAGCACTGAAGCTTTCTTT. Amino acid sequence: CASSKVSTEAFF. Using reference TRBV7-2 and TRBJ1-1 for the parts outside the CDR3, the full variable domain is GAGVSQSPSNKVTEKGKDVELRCDPISGHTALYWYRQSLGQGLEFLIYFQGNSAPDKSGLPSDRFSAERTGGSVSTLTIQRTQQEDSAVYLCASSKVSTEAFFGQGTRLTVV.

The rearrangement links TRBV18 to TRBJ2-1, with a tentative D call TRBD2 (5 bases). This CDR3 spans 16 amino acids. The V end lost 2 bases, the J end lost 0 bases, and 11 bases lay between the germline ends. The germline CDR1 and CDR2 sequences are KGHSH and LQKENI. CDR3 DNA: TGTGCCAGCTCACCATTACTAGGGAGCTCCTACAATGAGCAGTTCTTC. It encodes CASSPLLGSSYNEQFF.

V usage is TRBV6-5 and J usage is TRBJ2-7; 11 bases are a match to TRBD2. The CDR3 contains 14 residues. Unmatched junction bases numbered 2, after V lost 5 bases and J lost 2 bases. CDR1 and CDR2 from the germline V gene are MNHEY and SVGAGI. DNA for the CDR3: TGTGCCAGCAGTCTAGCGGGGGGACCCTACGAGCAGTACTTC. As protein: CASSLAGGPYEQYF.

The chain uses TRBV2 and TRBJ2-5, with 8 bases that match TRBD1. V was pared by 3 bases and J by 7 bases, with 4 bases of the junction left unmatched. Germline V lookup: CDR1 SNHLY, CDR2 FYNNEI. CDR3 length equals 13 residues. The CDR3 DNA reads as TGTGCCAGCAGTGATCAGGGGGCAGCGACCCAGTACTTC. Translating gives CASSDQGAATQYF. Based on the CDR3 plus reference TRBV2 and TRBJ2-5, the full variable domain is EPEVTQTPSHQVTQMGQEVILRCVPISNHLYFYWYRQILGQKVEFLVSFYNNEISEKSEIFDDQFSVERPDGSNFTLKIRSTKLEDSAMYFCASSDQGAATQYFGPGTRLLVL.

The rearrangement links TRBV6-2 or TRBV6-3 to TRBJ2-5, with 7 bases aligning to TRBD2. This CDR3 spans 15 amino acids. CDR1 MNHEY and CDR2 SVGEGT come from the germline V gene. The V gene end was trimmed by 5 bases and the J gene end by 1 base; junction bases not matched to a gene: 7. CDR3 DNA: TGTGCCAGCAGTCCCGGGGGGATGATCCAAGAGACCCAGTACTTC. Amino acid sequence: CASSPGGMIQETQYF.

The chain uses TRBV15 and TRBJ1-6, with D uncertain. V lost 4 bases, J lost 6 bases, and 13 bases lay in between. This CDR3 is built from 15 residues. CDR1 LNHNV and CDR2 YYDKDF come from the germline V gene (reference sequence). CDR3 nucleotide sequence: TGTGCCACCAGCACCACCCGCGAGGGTAATTCACCCCTCCACTTT. As protein: CATSTTREGNSPLHF.

This clone appeared a single time. CDR3 residues: CASSEGPWGELFF. Written as DNA, the CDR3 is TGTGCCAGCAGTGAAGGGCCGTGGGGGGAGCTGTTTTTT. This rearrangement joins TRBV6-1 to TRBJ2-2; D is uncertain. This CDR3 spans 13 amino acids. Germline loops: CDR1 MNHNS, CDR2 SASEGT. V was cut by 1 base and J by 8 bases, with 8 bases left in between.

CDR3 residues: CASRRESTQPQHF. The DNA of the CDR3 is TGTGCCAGCCGACGTGAGTCCACTCAGCCCCAGCATTTT. This chain joins TRBV7-9 and TRBJ1-5, with D unresolved. CDR3 length: 13 amino acids. CDR1 and CDR2 (germline): SEHNR, FQNEAQ (reference sequence). V lost 8 bases, J lost 6 bases, and 14 bases lay in between. The entire variable domain, with the rest obtained from reference TRBV7-9 and TRBJ1-5, is as follows: DTGVSQNPRHKITKRGQNVTFRCDPISEHNRLYWYRQTLGQGPEFLTYFQNEAQLEKSRLLSDRFSAERPKGSFSTLEIQRTEQGDSAMYLCASRRESTQPQHFGDGTRLSIL.

This chain joins TRBV29-1 and TRBJ1-2, with D hard to call. Trimming removed 7 bases at V and 2 bases at J, with 17 bases between. Germline CDR1 reads SQVTM; CDR2 reads ANQGSEA. This CDR3 has 14 amino acids. CDR3 sequence reads: CSAGRQELNYGYTF. The CDR3, as DNA: TGCAGCGCCGGCCGGCAGGAGCTAAACTATGGCTACACCTTC.

The chain has TRBV12-3 or TRBV12-4 and TRBJ1-5; no clear D gene. This CDR3 contains 13 residues. Trimming took 8 bases from V and 7 from J, leaving 15 bases between them. The CDR3 sequence: CASSLEDGQPQHF. The CDR3 nucleotides read TGTGCCAGCTCACTGGAGGATGGGCAGCCCCAGCATTTT.

The chain joins TRBV5-4 to TRBJ2-3; the D is unclear. The CDR3 covers 14 residues. V lost 4 bases to trimming and J lost 1 base, with 10 bases between them. Germline values: CDR1 SGHNT, CDR2 YYREEE (reference sequence). The DNA for the CDR3 is TGTGCCAGCAGCCGGCCAGGTGGCACAGATACGCAGTATTTT. This gives the protein CASSRPGGTDTQYF. The complete variable domain, with remaining parts taken from reference TRBV5-4 and TRBJ2-3, reads ETGVTQSPTHLIKTRGQQVTLRCSSQSGHNTVSWYQQALGQGPQFIFQYYREEENGRGNFPPRFSGLQFPNYSSELNVNALELDDSALYLCASSRPGGTDTQYFGPGTRLTVL.

The genes are TRBV19 and TRBJ2-2; the D gene is possibly TRBD1 (6 bases). Germline CDR1 reads LNHDA; CDR2 reads SQIVND (reference sequence). The CDR3 has 16 amino acids. V was cut by 6 bases and J by 0 bases, with 14 bases left in between. The CDR3 loop reads CASRYRVNANTGELFF. CDR3 in DNA: TGTGCCAGTAGGTACAGGGTTAACGCGAACACCGGGGAGCTGTTTTTT.

The CDR3 bases are TGTGCCACCTCCCCGGGGGGGGCAGGCAATCAGCCCCAGCATTTT. Amino acids: CATSPGGAGNQPQHF. The rearrangement joins TRBV11-2 to TRBJ1-5, with a possible D match to TRBD1 (6 bases). Germline CDR1 reads SGHAT; CDR2 reads FQNNGV. The CDR3 spans 15 residues. Trimming took off 10 bases at V and 2 bases at J, with 18 bases between the two ends.

This chain joins TRBV19 and TRBJ2-7, with 8 bases aligning to TRBD1. Germline V lookup: CDR1 LNHDA, CDR2 SQIVND (reference sequence). Losses at the gene ends were 3 bases for V and 2 bases for J; bases not matched to a gene: 12. This CDR3 contains 17 residues. Here the CDR3 DNA reads TGTGCCAGTAGTATCTCGTCCGGACAGGGTTTCCCCTACGAGCAGTACTTC. Its translation: CASSISSGQGFPYEQYF. Combining the CDR3 with reference TRBV19 and TRBJ2-7 gives the whole variable domain DGGITQSPKYLFRKEGQNVTLSCEQNLNHDAMYWYRQDPGQGLRLIYYSQIVNDFQKGDIAEGYSVSREKKESFPLTVTSAQKNPTAFYLCASSISSGQGFPYEQYFGPGTRLTVT.

In its sample, this clone was seen once. This sequence joins TRBV4-3 and TRBJ2-1; D uncertain. The CDR3 covers 12 residues. The germline V gene has CDR1 LGHNA and CDR2 YSLEER. V was shortened by 1 base and J by 8 bases, with 6 bases between the two germline ends. The CDR3 region is CASSQVEDEQFF. In DNA form, the CDR3 reads TGCGCCAGCAGCCAAGTTGAGGATGAGCAGTTCTTC.

The V gene is TRBV6-6, the J gene TRBJ2-3, with 12 nucleotides matching TRBD2. J gave up 1 base and V 7 bases, and 6 bases lay outside the gene matches. The V gene's germline CDR1 is MNHNY and CDR2 SVGAGI (reference sequence). The CDR3 extends over 16 amino acids. The CDR3 coding sequence is TGTGCCAGCATCCAGAGACTAGCGGGGGGCACAGATACGCAGTATTTT. It yields the protein CASIQRLAGGTDTQYF.

The V and J genes are TRBV4-3 and TRBJ2-7; D is unresolved. The CDR3 totals 13 residues. Trimming removed 0 bases from V and 2 bases from J, with 5 bases in between. CDR1 and CDR2 from the germline V gene are LGHNA and YSLEER. CDR3: CASSQDNTYEQYF. The CDR3 DNA reads as TGCGCCAGCAGCCAAGATAATACCTACGAGCAGTACTTC.

The chain couples TRBV28 to TRBJ1-1; 10 bases agree with TRBD1. CDR3 length: 18 residues. V lost 3 bases, J lost 0 bases, and 10 bases stayed unmatched. The V gene's germline CDR1 is MDHEN and CDR2 SYDVKM. CDR3 amino acids: CASSFQPRTGGLNTEAFF. In nucleotides, the CDR3 is TGTGCCAGCAGTTTCCAACCTCGGACAGGGGGTTTGAACACTGAAGCTTTCTTT.

The chain combines TRBV5-4 with TRBJ2-7; TRBD1 might be the D (5 bases). V lost 4 bases, J lost 0 bases, and 14 bases lay in between. CDR1 is SGHNT, CDR2 YYREEE, per germline (reference sequence). CDR3 length equals 15 residues. The DNA of the CDR3 is TGTGCCAGCAGCACCCCTCAGACAGCCTCCTACGAGCAGTACTTC. This encodes CASSTPQTASYEQYF. Supplemented by reference TRBV5-4 and TRBJ2-7, the full variable domain reads ETGVTQSPTHLIKTRGQQVTLRCSSQSGHNTVSWYQQALGQGPQFIFQYYREEENGRGNFPPRFSGLQFPNYSSELNVNALELDDSALYLCASSTPQTASYEQYFGPGTRLTVT.

The gene calls are TRBV5-8 and TRBJ2-7; D remains ambiguous. CDR3 length: 15 residues. The V end was cut by 4 bases, the J end by 2 bases, with 16 bases between. Germline values: CDR1 SGHTS, CDR2 YDEGEE. CDR3: CASSAPRPRTYEQYF. DNA of the CDR3: TGTGCCAGCAGCGCGCCGCGGCCGCGTACCTACGAGCAGTACTTC.

The chain has TRBV3-1 (or the pseudogene TRBV3-2) and TRBJ2-3; possibly TRBD1 or TRBD2 for D (5 bases each). The CDR3 sequence is 15 residues long. Trimming took 2 bases from V and 4 from J, leaving 13 bases between them. Germline V gene data show CDR1 as LGHDT and CDR2 as YNNKEL (reference sequence). The CDR3 reads CASSQFFEGSDTQYF. The CDR3 DNA reads as TGTGCCAGCAGCCAATTCTTTGAGGGGTCAGATACGCAGTATTTT.

This chain joins TRBV6-1 and TRBJ2-6; D remains unclear. V was shortened by 2 bases and J by 0 bases, with 5 bases between the two germline ends. Looked up from germline, CDR1 is MNHNS and CDR2 is SASEGT. This CDR3 has 15 amino acids. The CDR3 DNA sequence: TGTGCCAGCAGTGAACAGAGCTCTGGGGCCAACGTCCTGACTTTC. It codes for CASSEQSSGANVLTF.

The CDR3 nucleotides read TGTGCCAGCAGCAGGGAACGAAATCAGCCCCAGCATTTT. It is translated as CASSRERNQPQHF. This chain joins TRBV6-5 and TRBJ1-5, with a possible D match to TRBD1 (5 bases). CDR1 and CDR2 from the germline V gene are MNHEY and SVGAGI. Deletions cut 6 bases from V and 4 bases from J, with 10 bases between. The CDR3 runs to 13 residues.

This chain connects TRBV5-5 to TRBJ1-4; 7 bases fit TRBD1. The V and J ends lost 4 bases and 4 bases, in that order; junction bases with no gene match: 7. CDR3 length: 15 amino acids. CDR1 SGHKS and CDR2 YYEKEE come from the germline V gene (reference sequence). The CDR3 is CASSDSGTVNEKLFF. The CDR3 bases are TGTGCCAGCAGCGACTCCGGGACAGTTAATGAAAAACTGTTTTTT.

This clone has just a few counts. The CDR3 DNA reads as TGTGCCAGCAGTTACGGGCAGGGGGGAAACACAGATACGCAGTATTTT. It is translated as CASSYGQGGNTDTQYF. V is TRBV6-6 and J is TRBJ2-3; possibly TRBD1 for D (7 bases). The CDR3 has 16 amino acids. V dropped 2 bases and J dropped 2 bases, with 14 bases sitting between them. Germline lookup yields CDR1 MNHNY and CDR2 SVGAGI (reference sequence).

The V call is TRBV5-5, the J call TRBJ2-3; D gene ambiguous. The CDR3 runs to 14 residues. The V gene's germline CDR1 is SGHKS and CDR2 YYEKEE (reference sequence). The V end was cut by 0 bases, the J end by 2 bases, with 7 bases between. In DNA form, the CDR3 reads TGTGCCAGCAGCTTGGCGCAGCTCACAGATACGCAGTATTTT. The encoded protein is CASSLAQLTDTQYF.

This chain uses TRBV6-2 or TRBV6-3 with TRBJ1-5; D is perhaps TRBD1 (5 bases). CDR1 MNHEY and CDR2 SVGEGT come from the germline V gene. Trimming removed 4 bases at V and 4 bases at J, with 17 bases between. The CDR3 contains 16 residues. The CDR3: CASSSQHRQTNQPQHF. CDR3 DNA sequence: TGTGCCAGCAGTTCCCAACATCGACAGACGAATCAGCCCCAGCATTTT.

This chain connects TRBV6-5 to TRBJ1-2; 8 nucleotides line up with TRBD1. This CDR3 comprises 16 residues. J gave up 7 bases and V 3 bases, and 13 bases lay outside the gene matches. The V gene's germline CDR1 is MNHEY and CDR2 SVGAGI. As DNA, the CDR3 is TGTGCCAGCAGTTATTCCGTGGGCAGGGGGCTAGTTGGCTACACCTTC. This gives the protein CASSYSVGRGLVGYTF.